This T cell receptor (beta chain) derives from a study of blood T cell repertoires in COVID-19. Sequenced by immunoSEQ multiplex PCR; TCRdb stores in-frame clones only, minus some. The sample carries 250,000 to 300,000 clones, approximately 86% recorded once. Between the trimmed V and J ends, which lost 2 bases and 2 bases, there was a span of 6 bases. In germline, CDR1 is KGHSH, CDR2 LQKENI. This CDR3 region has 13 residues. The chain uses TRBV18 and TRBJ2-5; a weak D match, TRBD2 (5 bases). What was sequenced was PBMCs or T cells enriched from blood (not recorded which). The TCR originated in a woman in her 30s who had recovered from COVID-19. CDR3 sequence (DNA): TGTGCCAGCTCACCATCGGGGCAAGAGACCCAGTACTTC. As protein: CASSPSGQETQYF.